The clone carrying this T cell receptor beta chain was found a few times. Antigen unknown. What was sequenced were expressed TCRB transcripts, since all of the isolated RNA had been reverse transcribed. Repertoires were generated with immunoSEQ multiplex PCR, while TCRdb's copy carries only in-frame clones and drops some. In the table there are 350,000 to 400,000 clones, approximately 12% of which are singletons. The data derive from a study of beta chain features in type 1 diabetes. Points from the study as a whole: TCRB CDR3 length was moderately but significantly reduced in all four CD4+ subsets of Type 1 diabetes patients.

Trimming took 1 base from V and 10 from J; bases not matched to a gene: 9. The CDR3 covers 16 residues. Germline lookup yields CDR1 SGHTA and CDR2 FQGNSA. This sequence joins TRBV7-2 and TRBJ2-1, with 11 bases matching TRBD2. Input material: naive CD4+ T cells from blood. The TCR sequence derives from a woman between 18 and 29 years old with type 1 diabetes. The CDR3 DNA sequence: TGTGCCAGCAGCTTAGGAGTGGTAGCGGGGGGGCCGGAGCAGTTCTTC. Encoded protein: CASSLGVVAGGPEQFF. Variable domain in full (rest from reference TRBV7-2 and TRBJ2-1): GAGVSQSPSNKVTEKGKDVELRCDPISGHTALYWYRQSLGQGLEFLIYFQGNSAPDKSGLPSDRFSAERTGGSVSTLTIQRTQQEDSAVYLCASSLGVVAGGPEQFFGPGTRLTVL.